These 26 T cell receptor beta chains share one sample of origin, sequenced in a study of blood T cell repertoires in COVID-19. Sequencing used immunoSEQ multiplex PCR; TCRdb keeps in-frame clones, though not all of them. The sample yields 90,000 to 120,000 clones, 88% seen once. Input material: peripheral blood. These receptors all stem from a human donor in a cohort sampled during active COVID-19.

The rearrangement uses TRBV7-8 and TRBJ2-5, with a weak D call TRBD1 (6 bases). V was shortened by 5 bases and J by 7 bases, with 11 bases between the two germline ends. There are 12 residues in the CDR3. Germline CDR1 SGHVS, CDR2 FQNEAQ. The CDR3 coding sequence is TGTGCCAGCAGCCCAGAAGGGGGGACCCAGTACTTC. This encodes CASSPEGGTQYF.

V usage is TRBV28 and J usage is TRBJ1-2; the match to TRBD1 covers 9 bases. The CDR3 spans 14 residues. J was trimmed by 5 bases and V by 6 bases; bases with no gene match: 7. From germline, CDR1 is MDHEN and CDR2 SYDVKM. CDR3 in DNA: TGTGCCAGCAGCCCCCTACAGGGGGCATATGGCTACACCTTC. Its protein is CASSPLQGAYGYTF.

This clone was counted only a few times. J is TRBJ2-1 and V is TRBV19; 8 bases map to TRBD1. The CDR3 loop spans 15 amino acids. The germline CDR1 and CDR2 sequences are LNHDA and SQIVND (reference sequence). With 1 base clipped from V and 4 bases from J, the junction kept 3 bases outside the gene matches. The CDR3 nucleotides read TGTGCCAGTAGTATAGGGGGGACAGGTTACAATGAGCAGTTCTTC. It yields the protein CASSIGGTGYNEQFF.

The chain employs TRBV28 and TRBJ1-4; D unresolved. There are 12 residues in the CDR3. CDR1 is MDHEN, CDR2 SYDVKM, per germline. Trimming left V 5 bases short and J 9 bases short, with 10 bases between. The CDR3 DNA is TGTGCCAGCAGTAAGAGTTATAAAAAACTGTTTTTT. Its protein is CASSKSYKKLFF.

The chain is built from TRBV7-9 and TRBJ1-2; perhaps TRBD1 as D (5 bases). V was clipped by 0 bases and J by 5 bases, with 13 bases between them. Germline CDR1 reads SEHNR; CDR2 reads FQNEAQ (reference sequence). The CDR3 has 15 residues. The CDR3 coding sequence is TGTGCCAGCAGCTTAGCGGGGGGGGAAGTATATGGCTACACCTTC. Protein: CASSLAGGEVYGYTF.

J is TRBJ1-5 and V is TRBV6-6; 8 bases are a match to TRBD1. Germline V lookup: CDR1 MNHNY, CDR2 SVGAGI (reference sequence). The CDR3 has 13 residues. V lost 11 bases to trimming and J lost 4 bases; unmatched junction nucleotides: 7. CDR3 loop: CARGTGPNQPQHF. CDR3 bases: TGTGCCCGGGGGACAGGCCCTAATCAGCCCCAGCATTTT.

As concerns this clone: Other DNA sequences within the sample encode an identical CDR3. This sequence joins TRBV19 and TRBJ2-1; no clear D. The CDR3 covers 11 residues. The germline gives CDR1 LNHDA, CDR2 SQIVND (reference sequence). The V end lost 3 bases, the J end lost 6 bases, and 3 bases lay between the germline ends. The chain's CDR3 is CASSISNEQFF. CDR3 DNA sequence: TGTGCCAGTAGTATCAGCAATGAGCAGTTCTTC.

The J gene is TRBJ2-3, the V gene TRBV27; 10 nucleotides match TRBD1. Germline V gene data show CDR1 as MNHEY and CDR2 as SMNVEV (reference sequence). V shed 4 bases and J 5 bases; nucleotides not matched to a gene: 12. The CDR3 runs to 17 residues. The CDR3 loop reads CASSSRGGGTGVDTQYF. In DNA form, the CDR3 reads TGTGCCAGCAGTTCCAGGGGGGGAGGGACAGGGGTAGATACGCAGTATTTT.

The CDR3 loop reads CASSTGQGEPQHF. The CDR3 region has the DNA TGTGCCAGCTCAACGGGACAGGGGGAGCCCCAGCATTTT. The genes are TRBV18 and TRBJ1-5; TRBD1 matches 11 bases. The CDR3 runs to 13 residues. Trimming took 5 bases from V and 8 from J; bases not matched to a gene: 2. Germline CDR1 KGHSH, CDR2 LQKENI.

This chain links TRBV28 with TRBJ2-7; 10 bases map to TRBD2. Germline V lookup: CDR1 MDHEN, CDR2 SYDVKM. The CDR3 is made up of 16 amino acids. Germline trimming cut 3 bases from V and 5 bases from J; bases unmatched to any gene: 10. The CDR3 DNA reads TGTGCCAGCAGTTTGGCCCCTAGCGGGGGAGGTCACGAGCAGTACTTC. Translating it yields CASSLAPSGGGHEQYF.

The chain combines TRBV19 with TRBJ1-5; no reliable D call. Trimming took 0 bases from V and 5 from J, leaving 11 bases between them. The CDR3 contains 15 residues. The germline V gene has CDR1 LNHDA and CDR2 SQIVND (reference sequence). The CDR3 reads CASSIDPRADQPQHF. In nucleotides, the CDR3 is TGTGCCAGTAGTATAGATCCGAGGGCCGATCAGCCCCAGCATTTT.

The chain couples TRBV12-3 or TRBV12-4 to TRBJ1-4; no reliable D call. Trimming took 6 bases from V and 8 from J, leaving 7 bases between them. The CDR3 has 11 residues. CDR3 sequence reads: CASSQREKLFF. CDR3 nucleotides: TGTGCCAGCAGCCAGAGGGAAAAACTGTTTTTT.

This chain links TRBV19 with TRBJ2-7, with D uncertain. CDR3 length: 14 amino acids. The germline V and J ends were trimmed by 1 base and 0 bases, with 7 bases remaining between them. From germline, CDR1 is LNHDA and CDR2 SQIVND (reference sequence). This CDR3 is CASSIVESSYEQYF. The CDR3 bases are TGTGCCAGTAGTATAGTGGAGAGCTCCTACGAGCAGTACTTC.

The rearrangement links TRBV7-9 to TRBJ1-4; TRBD1 matches 7 bases. This CDR3 comprises 15 residues. Germline CDR1 is SEHNR and CDR2 is FQNEAQ (reference sequence). Losses at the gene ends were 5 bases for V and 5 bases for J; bases not matched to a gene: 8. The CDR3 DNA reads as TGTGCCAGCAGCCCCACAGGGGACCCAAATGAAAAACTGTTTTTT. It codes for CASSPTGDPNEKLFF.

J is TRBJ1-3 and V is TRBV25-1, with D tentatively TRBD1 (5 bases). V dropped 2 bases and J dropped 4 bases, with 15 bases sitting between them. Germline lookup yields CDR1 MGHDK and CDR2 SYGVNS. CDR3 length: 16 residues. CDR3: CASSEALGEAGNTIYF. In DNA form, the CDR3 reads TGTGCCAGCAGTGAAGCCTTAGGGGAAGCGGGAAACACCATATATTTT. Looking up the rest from reference TRBV25-1 and TRBJ1-3 gives the full variable domain: EADIYQTPRYLVIGTGKKITLECSQTMGHDKMYWYQQDPGMELHLIHYSYGVNSTEKGDLSSESTVSRIRTEHFPLTLESARPSHTSQYLCASSEALGEAGNTIYFGEGSWLTVV.

This CDR3 reads CASSMLAGPTNEQFF. In DNA, the CDR3 is TGTGCCAGCAGCATGTTAGCGGGGCCAACCAATGAGCAGTTCTTC. V gene TRBV7-3 combines with J gene TRBJ2-1; TRBD2 aligns across 8 bases. CDR1 is SGHTA and CDR2 is FQGTGA in the germline V gene. The V segment lost 5 bases and the J segment 6 bases; nucleotides outside the gene matches: 9. The CDR3 runs 15 residues.

This chain joins TRBV9 and TRBJ1-2; D gene unclear. CDR1 is SGDLS and CDR2 is YYNGEE in the germline V gene. This CDR3 is built from 17 residues. The V gene lost 0 bases and the J gene lost 5 bases, with 20 bases spanning the gap. CDR3 in DNA: TGTGCCAGCAGCGTAGATCCCCGAGACCCGGGTGGATATGGCTACACCTTC. Translating it yields CASSVDPRDPGGYGYTF. The whole variable domain, remainder taken from reference TRBV9 and TRBJ1-2, is DSGVTQTPKHLITATGQRVTLRCSPRSGDLSVYWYQQSLDQGLQFLIQYYNGEERAKGNILERFSAQQFPDLHSELNLSSLELGDSALYFCASSVDPRDPGGYGYTFGSGTRLTVV.

The rearrangement joins TRBV3-1 (or the pseudogene TRBV3-2) to TRBJ2-3; TRBD2 aligns across 8 bases. The CDR3 extends over 14 amino acids. V shed 4 bases, J shed 1 base, and the junction held 1 base outside the gene matches. CDR1 LGHDT and CDR2 YNNKEL come from the germline V gene (reference sequence). CDR3 region: CASSLTSGTDTQYF. CDR3 in DNA: TGTGCCAGCAGCCTGACTAGCGGCACAGATACGCAGTATTTT.

The J gene is TRBJ2-6, the V gene TRBV30; D ambiguous. The germline V gene has CDR1 GTSNPN and CDR2 SVGIG (reference sequence). The CDR3 loop spans 13 amino acids. Trimming left V 5 bases short and J 0 bases short, with 5 bases between. CDR3 sequence: CAWAYSGANVLTF. The DNA for the CDR3 is TGTGCCTGGGCCTACTCTGGGGCCAACGTCCTGACTTTC. Full variable domain (remainder filled in from reference TRBV30 and TRBJ2-6): SQTIHQWPATLVQPVGSPLSLECTVEGTSNPNLYWYRQAAGRGLQLLFYSVGIGQISSEVPQNLSASRPQDRQFILSSKKLLLSDSGFYLCAWAYSGANVLTFGAGSRLTVL.

The CDR3 DNA reads as TGTGCCAGCAGCCAAGCTACCACAGCTTACACCTTC. Translating it yields CASSQATTAYTF. The chain uses TRBV3-1 (or the pseudogene TRBV3-2) and TRBJ1-2; no clear D gene. The CDR3 spans 12 residues. The V gene lost 1 base and the J gene lost 11 bases, with 11 bases spanning the gap. CDR1 is LGHDT, CDR2 YNNKEL, per germline (reference sequence).

This chain connects TRBV5-1 to TRBJ2-7; D not resolved. V was clipped by 5 bases and J by 1 base, with 7 bases between them. CDR1 and CDR2 (germline): SGHRS, YFSETQ. The CDR3 spans 12 residues. CDR3: CASRDTSYEQYF. For the CDR3, the DNA is TGCGCCAGCAGAGACACATCCTACGAGCAGTACTTC.

The chain uses TRBV20-1 and TRBJ1-2; D ambiguous. V was trimmed by 8 bases and J by 8 bases, leaving 12 bases between them. Germline V gene sequence: CDR1 DFQATT, CDR2 SNEGSKA (reference sequence). The CDR3 has 10 residues. In nucleotides, the CDR3 is TGCAGTCTGACAAAAGTCGGCTACACCTTC. Amino acid sequence: CSLTKVGYTF.

The chain employs TRBV5-1 and TRBJ1-5, with 10 positions matching TRBD1. Germline trimming cut 2 bases from V and 9 bases from J; bases unmatched to any gene: 5. The CDR3 contains 14 residues. Germline V gives CDR1 SGHRS, CDR2 YFSETQ. CDR3 in DNA: TGCGCCAGCAGCTTTGGGACAGGGGAAGGGCCCCAGCATTTT. Translated, it gives CASSFGTGEGPQHF. Full variable domain (missing parts from reference TRBV5-1 and TRBJ1-5): KAGVTQTPRYLIKTRGQQVTLSCSPISGHRSVSWYQQTPGQGLQFLFEYFSETQRNKGNFPGRFSGRQFSNSRSEMNVSTLELGDSALYLCASSFGTGEGPQHFGDGTRLSIL.

This chain links TRBV4-2 with TRBJ2-6, with TRBD1 identical over 8 bases. V was clipped by 4 bases and J by 3 bases; unmatched bases: 2. CDR1 is LGHNA, CDR2 YNFKEQ, per germline. The CDR3 consists of 15 residues. CDR3: CASSPGTGGANVLTF. In DNA form, the CDR3 reads TGTGCCAGCAGCCCAGGGACAGGTGGGGCCAACGTCCTGACTTTC.

The chain links TRBV11-2 to TRBJ1-1; 9 nucleotides line up with TRBD1. Germline lookup yields CDR1 SGHAT and CDR2 FQNNGV. The ends lost 5 bases at V and 4 bases at J; junction bases unmatched: 14. The CDR3 is 17 amino acids. Here the CDR3 reads CASSSDRGFTLGTEAFF. The CDR3 region has the DNA TGTGCCAGCAGCAGCGACAGGGGGTTCACTCTTGGCACTGAAGCTTTCTTT. The full variable domain, its missing parts supplied by reference TRBV11-2 and TRBJ1-1, is EAGVAQSPRYKIIEKRQSVAFWCNPISGHATLYWYQQILGQGPKLLIQFQNNGVVDDSQLPKDRFSAERLKGVDSTLKIQPAKLEDSAVYLCASSSDRGFTLGTEAFFGQGTRLTVV.

This rearrangement joins TRBV10-3 to TRBJ2-7, with TRBD2 matching over 9 bases. V lost 10 bases, J lost 8 bases, and 18 bases stayed unmatched. The CDR3 loop spans 15 amino acids. Germline CDR1 ENHRY, CDR2 SYGVKD. The CDR3 sequence: CASAPRLAVPTKQYF. In nucleotides, the CDR3 is TGTGCCAGCGCCCCCCGACTAGCGGTGCCTACCAAGCAGTACTTC.